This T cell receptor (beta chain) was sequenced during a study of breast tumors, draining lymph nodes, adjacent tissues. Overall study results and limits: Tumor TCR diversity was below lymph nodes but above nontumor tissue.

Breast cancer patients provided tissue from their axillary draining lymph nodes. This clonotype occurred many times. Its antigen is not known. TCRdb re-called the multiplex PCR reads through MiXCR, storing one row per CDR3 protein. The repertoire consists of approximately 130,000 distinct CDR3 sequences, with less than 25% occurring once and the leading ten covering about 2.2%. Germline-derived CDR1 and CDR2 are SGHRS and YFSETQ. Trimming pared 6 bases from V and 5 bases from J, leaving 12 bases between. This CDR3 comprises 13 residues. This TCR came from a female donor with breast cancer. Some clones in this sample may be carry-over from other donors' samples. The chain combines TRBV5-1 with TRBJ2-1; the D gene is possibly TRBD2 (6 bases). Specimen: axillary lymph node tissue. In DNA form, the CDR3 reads TGCGCCAGCAAGGCGGGGCCAGACAATGAGCAGTTCTTC. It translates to CASKAGPDNEQFF.